This section outlines one T cell receptor (beta chain) sequence together with its context. Its antigen is not yet known. No quality values exist for individual bases; no much larger clone is one base distant. What the treatment or condition label conveys for this sample: allogeneic hematopoietic cell transplantation with graft depleted of TCRalphabeta T cells and CD19 B cells. The children who served as transplant recipients had been given grafts of TCRalphabeta/CD19-depleted allogeneic hematopoietic cells. This sample was taken from a study of T-cell reconstitution after alpha-beta-depleted transplantation in children (dated by TCRdb to 2016 to 2017). Background for the entire study: Using TCR repertoire profiling, the study followed T-cell immune reconstitution in a quantitative way in children after TCRalphabeta/CD19-depleted allogeneic hematopoietic cell transplantation. Overall study results and their limits: In some patients, the high TCRbeta diversity seen at day 60 was put down to recipient T cells and intrathymic progenitors that had survived conditioning. Over the following months the frequencies of hyperexpanded clones went down, and after one year T-cell counts and TCRbeta diversity were mostly credited to newly produced T cells. About two months after transplant, the apparently early recovery of alphabetaT-cell counts reportedly depended on just several hundred clones that had expanded rapidly and came from non-depleted graft cells.

The CDR3 has 14 amino acids, counting the end cysteine and phenylalanine. This entry keeps only the CDR3 DNA: 42 bases, framed from base 1. Via the germline V gene, CDR1 is SGHRS and CDR2 YFSETQ. V is pared back by 1 base and J by 1 base, with 8 bases lying between the germline termini. The library was produced with PCR. Reads for this sample came from an Illumina HiSeq 2500. TCR libraries were prepared with molecular barcoding, using unique molecular identifiers to normalize TCRbeta repertoire quantification. TCRdb reprocessing: public reads trimmed at Q25 with fastp, clones called with MiXCR, in-frame beta chains kept. Identical CDR3 proteins give one entry, which carries the most common genes and DNA. The sample table holds 250,000 or so distinct CDR3 sequences, of which about 24% were seen once. The ten largest clones add up to about 5% of the sample.

The chain uses TRBV5-1 and TRBJ1-1; the D segment could be TRBD1, given 5 matching bases. The clonotype originates from a female patient aged 2-9 years who had a stem cell transplant for congenital amegakaryocytic thrombocytopenia, so the T cells may come from the graft donor. The specimen was PBMCs, mostly from graft donor cells, collected 360 days after TCRalphabeta/CD19-depleted stem cell transplant. The nucleotide sequence reads as follows: TGCGCCAGCAGCTTGCTGGGGCGGAACACTGAAGCTTTCTTT. The translation is CASSLLGRNTEAFF.